The 22 T cell receptor beta chains below all came from one sample that was sequenced in a study of tissue T cells after allogeneic stem cell transplantation. The protocol was immunoSEQ multiplex PCR, while the TCRdb copy is restricted to in-frame clones and leaves out a portion. The data contain about 48,000 clones, around 66% of them singletons. Sequencing was carried out using sorted cells pooled from one or two spleens. The origin of the receptors is a pool of C57BL/6 mice in good health.

In regard to this clone: Gene names and germline refer to mouse. From the germline J gene comes the end of the CDR3, since the read stops 1 residue before it. The chain couples TRBV12-1 to TRBJ2-3; possible D gene TRBD2, 6 bases. The CDR3 spans 14 residues. V was shortened by 2 bases and J by 0 bases, with 8 bases between the two germline ends. CDR1 is SGHSN and CDR2 is HYEKVE in the germline V gene. The CDR3 is CASSPGASAETLYF. The covered CDR3 bases are TGTGCCAGCTCTCCTGGGGCTAGTGCAGAAACGCTGTAT.

Concerning this clone itself: These gene names are mouse names. CDR3 bases read: TGTGCCAGCTCTCTCTCGCAGGGAGGAAATCAAAACACCTTGTAC. Translated, it gives CASSLSQGGNQNTLY. The entire CDR3 is CASSLSQGGNQNTLYF. V and J are TRBV12-2 and TRBJ2-4, with D possibly being TRBD1 (5 bases). The read terminates 1 residue before the CDR3 end, so the remaining end is supplied by the germline J gene. Germline-derived CDR1 and CDR2 are SGHLS and HYDKME. The CDR3 covers 16 residues. Trimming left V 0 bases short and J 2 bases short, with 14 bases between.

In the case of this clone: Germline and genes: mouse. The CDR3 end lies 1 residue beyond the end of the read and is filled in from the germline J gene. V and J are TRBV3 and TRBJ1-5; no clear D gene. Looked up from germline, CDR1 is SNHLY and CDR2 is FYNGKV (reference sequence). The CDR3 is made up of 13 amino acids. Trimming took off 2 bases at V and 0 bases at J, with 2 bases between the two ends. The part of the CDR3 DNA that was read is TGTGCCAGCAGCTTAAATAACAACCAGGCTCCGCTT. Its translation is CASSLNNNQAPL. The complete CDR3 protein is CASSLNNNQAPLF.

Turning to this clone: Gene names and germline match the mouse. The CDR3 end lies 1 residue beyond the end of the read and is filled in from the germline J gene. This chain links TRBV4 with TRBJ2-5, with 13 nucleotides matching TRBD2. V lost 6 bases and J lost 7; bases outside the gene matches: 4. Germline V gene lookup returns CDR1 LGHDT and CDR2 YNNKQL (reference sequence). The CDR3 runs 14 residues. The CDR3 bases that were read are TGTGCCAGCAGGGACTGGGGGGGCTCGAACACCCAGTAC. Translating gives CASRDWGGSNTQY. The full CDR3 sequence reads CASRDWGGSNTQYF.

Remarks on this clone: Gene names and germline refer to mouse. The DNA ends 1 residue before the CDR3 does, and the rest of the CDR3 is filled in from the germline J gene. The chain employs TRBV31 and TRBJ2-5; D perhaps matches TRBD1 (6 bases). Germline lookup yields CDR1 GKSSPN and CDR2 SITVG. The length of the CDR3 is 13 residues. The V end was cut by 1 base, the J end by 1 base, with 6 bases between. Partial CDR3 DNA: TGTGCCTGGAGTCACAGGGACCAAGACACCCAGTAC. As protein: CAWSHRDQDTQY. The full CDR3 sequence reads CAWSHRDQDTQYF.

A remark on this clone: Mouse gene names apply. The read ends 1 residue shy of where the CDR3 ends; the end is completed using the germline J gene. V and J are TRBV3 and TRBJ2-7; the D gene is possibly TRBD1 (6 bases). The CDR3 is 13 amino acids. Trimming took off 4 bases at V and 7 bases at J, with 14 bases between the two ends. Germline V gene sequence: CDR1 SNHLY, CDR2 FYNGKV (reference sequence). The CDR3 bases that were read are TGTGCCAGCAGCTCCAGGGGAATGGGGGAACAGTAC. It encodes CASSSRGMGEQY. The whole CDR3 protein reads CASSSRGMGEQYF.

Note on this clone: These gene names are mouse names. The sequence runs out 1 residue before the end of the CDR3; the remainder is reconstructed from the germline J gene. The genes are TRBV16 and TRBJ1-1, with D perhaps TRBD1 (6 bases). The germline V and J ends were trimmed by 1 base and 3 bases, with 9 bases remaining between them. Germline V lookup: CDR1 SGHSA, CDR2 FRNQAP. The CDR3 spans 14 residues. CDR3: CASSLVGGYTEVFF. The DNA read from the CDR3 is TGTGCAAGCAGCTTAGTTGGGGGCTACACAGAAGTCTTC.

This clone was seen only once. Mouse gene names apply. Read coverage stops 1 residue before the CDR3 terminus; the germline J gene supplies the remainder. The chain uses TRBV5 and TRBJ2-7, with 11 bases fitting TRBD1. V dropped 0 bases and J dropped 4; count of bases not matched to a gene: 2. The CDR3 runs to 15 residues. CDR1 LGHNA and CDR2 YNLKQL come from the germline V gene (reference sequence). The CDR3 is CASSQEWDRGYEQYF. CDR3 DNA, as far as it was read: TGTGCCAGCAGCCAAGAATGGGACAGGGGGTATGAACAGTAC.

To note about this clone: Mouse names are used for the genes. The read terminates 1 residue before the CDR3 end, so the remaining end is supplied by the germline J gene. The chain employs TRBV3 and TRBJ2-1; D is undetermined. Trimming took 5 bases from V and 1 from J, leaving 9 bases between them. The CDR3 has 14 residues. Germline CDR1 is SNHLY and CDR2 is FYNGKV (reference sequence). The sequenced part of the CDR3 DNA is TGTGCCAGCAGCCCTCCGGGGAACTATGCTGAGCAGTTC. Protein product: CASSPPGNYAEQF. The entire CDR3 is CASSPPGNYAEQFF.

About this clone itself: Gene names and germline refer to mouse. The CDR3 end falls 1 residue outside the read, so it is completed with the germline J gene. The rearrangement uses TRBV19 and TRBJ2-1; 11 bases match TRBD2. The CDR3 has 15 amino acids. Germline V gene lookup returns CDR1 FNHDT and CDR2 SITEND (reference sequence). Losses at the gene ends were 5 bases for V and 7 bases for J; bases not matched to a gene: 8. The CDR3 region is CASSPPGTGGAEQFF. Incomplete CDR3 DNA: TGTGCCAGCAGCCCTCCCGGGACTGGGGGCGCTGAGCAGTTC. The entire variable domain, with the rest obtained from reference TRBV19 and TRBJ2-1, is as follows: GGIITQTPKFLIGQEGQKLTLKCQQNFNHDTMYWYRQDSGKGLRLIYYSITENDLQKGDLSEGYDASREKKSSFSLTVTSAQKNEMAVFLCASSPPGTGGAEQFFGPGTRLTVL.

Regarding this clone: These gene names are mouse names. Read data end 1 residue before the CDR3 end; the end is taken from the germline J gene. V usage is TRBV20 and J usage is TRBJ1-1; 10 nucleotides match TRBD1. This CDR3 has 14 amino acids. J was trimmed by 5 bases and V by 3 bases; bases with no gene match: 6. From germline, CDR1 is GFQATS and CDR2 STVNSAI. CDR3 in amino acids: CGASRDRGGTEVFF. The CDR3 DNA, read in part, is TGTGGTGCTAGCCGGGACAGGGGAGGGACAGAAGTCTTC.

With respect to this clone: The gene symbols are mouse symbols. The read terminates 1 residue before the CDR3 end, so the remaining end is supplied by the germline J gene. J is TRBJ1-1 and V is TRBV19; no firm D call. V gave up 1 base and J gave up 0 bases, with 7 bases separating them. The CDR3 contains 14 residues. Germline V gives CDR1 FNHDT, CDR2 SITEND (reference sequence). The DNA read from the CDR3 is TGTGCCAGCAGTATAATGGGTCAGAACACAGAAGTCTTC. Translating gives CASSIMGQNTEVF. The entire CDR3 sequence reads CASSIMGQNTEVFF.

For this clone: Gene names denote mouse genes. The read ends 1 residue shy of where the CDR3 ends; the end is completed using the germline J gene. The chain uses TRBV3 and TRBJ1-2; D may be TRBD1 (6 bases). V lost 3 bases and J 1 base, leaving 9 bases between the germline ends. Germline V gives CDR1 SNHLY, CDR2 FYNGKV (reference sequence). The CDR3 is made up of 14 amino acids. CDR3: CASSFQQGNSDYTF. Partial CDR3 DNA: TGTGCCAGCAGCTTTCAACAGGGAAACTCCGACTACACC.

Remarks on this clone: Each gene name is a mouse one. The read ends 1 residue shy of where the CDR3 ends; the end is completed using the germline J gene. The chain recombines TRBV16 with TRBJ2-2; 7 positions match TRBD2. The V and J ends lost 0 bases and 0 bases, in that order; junction bases with no gene match: 4. CDR3 length equals 17 residues. CDR1 and CDR2 (germline): SGHSA, FRNQAP. CDR3 DNA (partial): TGTGCAAGCAGCTTAGATCTCCTGGGGGCAAACACCGGGCAGCTCTAC. Translated, it gives CASSLDLLGANTGQLY. The CDR3 reads in full as CASSLDLLGANTGQLYF.

Of note for this clone: Any gene name here is a mouse gene name. Read sequence stops 1 residue before the CDR3 end, and the germline J gene provides the missing end. This chain uses TRBV14 with TRBJ1-1, with D maybe TRBD1 (5 bases). This CDR3 region has 12 residues. Trimming shortened V by 4 bases and J by 5 bases, and 9 bases separated the two germline ends. Germline V CDR1 and CDR2: SGHDT, FRDEAV. CDR3 bases read: TGTGCCAGCAGTCAAGGGGAGACAGAAGTCTTC. It translates to CASSQGETEVF. From start to end, the CDR3 is CASSQGETEVFF.

Comments on this clone: Any gene name here is a mouse gene name. The CDR3 is cut off 1 residue early in the read; its end comes from the germline J gene. V gene TRBV5 combines with J gene TRBJ2-4, with D unclear. Trimming stripped 0 bases from V and 3 bases from J, with 4 bases between. The CDR3 has 13 residues. Germline lookup yields CDR1 LGHNA and CDR2 YNLKQL (reference sequence). The chain's CDR3 is CASSQDWQNTLYF. The covered CDR3 bases are TGTGCCAGCAGCCAAGACTGGCAAAACACCTTGTAC.

Details on this clone: Mouse gene names apply. Additional DNA sequences in this sample encode the identical CDR3. The part of the CDR3 DNA that was read is TGTGCCAGCAGCCAAGAGGGCTATGAACAGTAC. Translated, it gives CASSQEGYEQY. The whole CDR3 is CASSQEGYEQYF. The chain joins TRBV2 to TRBJ2-7; D not certain. The read halts 1 residue ahead of the CDR3 end, with the missing end drawn from the germline J gene. CDR3 size: 12 residues. Trimming removed 0 bases at V and 3 bases at J, with 3 bases between. CDR1 LGHNA and CDR2 YSYQKL come from the germline V gene.

This clone turned up a few times. The gene names given are mouse names. Read coverage stops 1 residue before the CDR3 terminus; the germline J gene supplies the remainder. The chain employs TRBV26 and TRBJ2-7, with 9 bases identical to TRBD2. CDR3 length equals 14 residues. V gave up 3 bases and J gave up 4 bases; unmatched junction bases: 4. Germline CDR1 and CDR2: KGHPV and FQNQEV (reference sequence). The sequenced part of the CDR3 DNA is TGTGCCAGCAGTCTTGTGGGGGGGCTATATGAACAGTAC. Protein: CASSLVGGLYEQY. The full CDR3 protein reads CASSLVGGLYEQYF.

Turning to this clone: A clone one base away is much larger, so this may be a read error. Genes here carry mouse names. The CDR3 end is not reached by the read, which stops 1 residue before it; the germline J gene fills it in. The sample has other DNA sequences that encode this CDR3 too. This chain uses TRBV20 with TRBJ2-7; 13 bases match TRBD2. The V gene's germline CDR1 is GFQATS and CDR2 STVNSAI. CDR3 length: 14 amino acids. Incomplete CDR3 DNA: TGTGGTGCTCGGGACTGGGGGGGCTCCTATGAACAGTAC. Translated, it gives CGARDWGGSYEQY. The complete CDR3 reads CGARDWGGSYEQYF.

This clone has only a few counts. All gene names here are mouse names. With the read ending 1 residue before the CDR3 end, the germline J gene is used to fill in that end. This chain connects TRBV12-2 to TRBJ1-5; no firm D call. Deletions cut 0 bases from V and 3 bases from J, with 8 bases between. The CDR3 consists of 14 residues. Germline V gene data show CDR1 as SGHLS and CDR2 as HYDKME. CDR3 DNA (partial): TGTGCCAGCTCTCTCGACGGGAGCAACCAGGCTCCGCTT. This gives the protein CASSLDGSNQAPL. The whole CDR3 protein is CASSLDGSNQAPLF.

With respect to this clone: All gene names here are mouse names. The read falls 1 residue short of the CDR3 end, and the missing part is taken from the germline J gene. The chain carries TRBV13-2 and TRBJ2-2; 8 bases are a match to TRBD2. Trimming removed 0 bases from V and 4 bases from J; junction bases left unmatched: 2. The CDR3 has 15 residues. CDR1 and CDR2 from the germline V gene are NNHNN and SYGAGS (reference sequence). CDR3 bases read: TGTGCCAGCGGTGATGCATGGGGGGGCACCGGGCAGCTCTAC. Protein: CASGDAWGGTGQLY. The complete CDR3 reads CASGDAWGGTGQLYF.

About this clone: Gene labels here are mouse ones. The observed sequence ends 1 residue before the CDR3 terminus, with the missing tail filled in from the germline J gene. The chain employs TRBV13-2 and TRBJ1-1; D ambiguous. Looked up from germline, CDR1 is NNHNN and CDR2 is SYGAGS (reference sequence). The CDR3 is made up of 14 amino acids. The V gene lost 1 base and the J gene lost 0 bases, with 7 bases spanning the gap. CDR3 loop: CASGDPQANTEVFF. CDR3 DNA, as far as it was read: TGTGCCAGCGGTGATCCCCAAGCAAACACAGAAGTCTTC.